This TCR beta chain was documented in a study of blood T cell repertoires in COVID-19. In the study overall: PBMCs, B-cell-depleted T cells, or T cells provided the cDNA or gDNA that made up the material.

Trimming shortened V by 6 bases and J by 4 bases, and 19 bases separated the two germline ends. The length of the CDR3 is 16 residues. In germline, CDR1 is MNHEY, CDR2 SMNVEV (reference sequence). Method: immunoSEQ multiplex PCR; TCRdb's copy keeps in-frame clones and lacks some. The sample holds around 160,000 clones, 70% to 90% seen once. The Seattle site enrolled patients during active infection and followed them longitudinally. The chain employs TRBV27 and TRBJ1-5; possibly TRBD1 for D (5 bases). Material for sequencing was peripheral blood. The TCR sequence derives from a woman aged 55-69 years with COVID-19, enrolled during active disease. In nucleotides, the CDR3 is TGTGCCAGCAGGGGGCAGGGCTATTATGGGAATCAGCCCCAGCATTTT. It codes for CASRGQGYYGNQPQHF.